The 17 T cell receptor beta chains below come from one sample, sequenced in a study of T cell responses to AZD1222 COVID-19 vaccine (dated by TCRdb to the early 2020s). The library was made by the immunoSEQ multiplex PCR assay. The clones in this table, taken by TCRdb from immuneACCESS, are in-frame only. Not every clone is retained; where verified, under half of the shortfall comes from an unresolved V gene, and the cause of the rest is unknown. In this sample the table shows approximately 160,000 clones, about 91% of which occur a single time. The biggest ten clones account for roughly 3.5% of the sample. The sample's time point label is to be understood as: baseline before first vaccination. The treatment or condition label of this sample denotes: meningococcal conjugate vaccine given as trial control. This specimen was peripheral blood, taken on day 0 of MenACWY control vaccination. All receptors derive from an adult in good health.

This sequence joins TRBV3-1 (or the pseudogene TRBV3-2) and TRBJ1-1; TRBD1 is a possible D gene (6 bases). V was pared by 3 bases and J by 6 bases, with 20 bases between. Germline values: CDR1 LGHDT, CDR2 YNNKEL (reference sequence). The CDR3 sequence is 16 residues long. CDR3 sequence: CASSHGPGHGMAEAFF. The CDR3 DNA sequence: TGTGCCAGCAGCCATGGACCGGGACACGGGATGGCTGAAGCTTTCTTT.

The chain links TRBV28 to TRBJ2-1; 10 bases agree with TRBD2. The CDR3 extends over 12 amino acids. Losses at the gene ends were 6 bases for V and 10 bases for J; bases not matched to a gene: 3. Germline V CDR1 and CDR2: MDHEN, SYDVKM. CDR3 sequence: CASSLSGREQFF. The CDR3 DNA sequence: TGTGCCAGCAGCCTTAGCGGGAGGGAGCAGTTCTTC.

This sequence joins TRBV7-2 and TRBJ2-5; possibly TRBD2 for D (6 bases). V shed 7 bases and J shed 4 bases, with 16 bases lying between them. Germline lookup yields CDR1 SGHTA and CDR2 FQGNSA. The CDR3 consists of 14 residues. The CDR3 here is CASTPLGGLETQYF. The DNA of the CDR3 is TGTGCCAGCACCCCCCTGGGGGGATTAGAGACCCAGTACTTC.

The V and J genes are TRBV3-1 (or the pseudogene TRBV3-2) and TRBJ1-4; TRBD1 matches at 8 bases. The CDR3 length is 15 residues. V dropped 4 bases and J dropped 6; count of bases not matched to a gene: 7. CDR1 is LGHDT, CDR2 YNNKEL, per germline (reference sequence). CDR3 amino acids: CASSRLLDRDEKLFF. The CDR3 DNA reads TGTGCCAGCAGCCGACTCTTGGACAGGGATGAAAAACTGTTTTTT.

V is TRBV12-3 or TRBV12-4 and J is TRBJ2-2; D not certain. The length of the CDR3 is 13 residues. Trimming stripped 6 bases from V and 2 bases from J, with 7 bases between. The CDR3 DNA follows: TGTGCCAGCAGCACCATAAACACCGGGGAGCTGTTTTTT. Encoded protein: CASSTINTGELFF.

For the CDR3, the DNA is TGTGCCAGCACCCAACTCCTCAAATTACGCCCTACTAACTATGGCTACACCTTC. Residues: CASTQLLKLRPTNYGYTF. This chain connects TRBV28 to TRBJ1-2; D not certain. CDR1 and CDR2 (germline): MDHEN, SYDVKM. With 7 bases removed from V and 0 bases from J, the gap between germline ends came to 24 bases. The CDR3 has 18 amino acids.

The rearrangement joins TRBV5-1 to TRBJ2-1; no clear D gene. V was cut by 4 bases and J by 6 bases, with 5 bases left in between. Germline assignment: CDR1 SGHRS and CDR2 YFSETQ. The CDR3 consists of 11 residues. CDR3 loop: CASSRGNEQFF. The CDR3 nucleotides are TGCGCCAGCAGCCGCGGCAATGAGCAGTTCTTC.

This clone was seen more than once but under ten times. This chain joins TRBV29-1 and TRBJ2-7; D gene uncertain. Germline V CDR1 and CDR2: SQVTM, ANQGSEA. The V gene lost 5 bases and the J gene lost 2 bases, with 7 bases spanning the gap. The CDR3 length is 11 residues. For the CDR3, the DNA is TGCAGCGTTTCCCGAGCCTACGAGCAGTACTTC. Its protein product is CSVSRAYEQYF.

The CDR3 here is CASGWTSGSNEQFF. DNA for the CDR3: TGTGCCAGCGGGTGGACTAGCGGGAGCAATGAGCAGTTCTTC. The chain recombines TRBV6-4 with TRBJ2-1; 13 bases are shared with TRBD2. Germline V gene sequence: CDR1 MRHNA, CDR2 SNTAGT. After removal of 8 bases from V and 6 bases from J, the junction contained 4 bases not matched to a gene. This CDR3 has 14 amino acids.

V is TRBV2 and J is TRBJ1-4; D not resolved. The CDR3 is 15 amino acids. Germline CDR1 is SNHLY and CDR2 is FYNNEI. V was shortened by 4 bases and J by 0 bases, with 9 bases between the two germline ends. CDR3 region: CASSGPDATNEKLFF. CDR3 coding DNA: TGTGCCAGCAGTGGGCCGGATGCAACTAATGAAAAACTGTTTTTT.

J is TRBJ1-2 and V is TRBV4-2; D not certain. The V end was cut by 0 bases, the J end by 2 bases, with 10 bases between. CDR1 LGHNA and CDR2 YNFKEQ come from the germline V gene. The CDR3 runs 15 residues. The CDR3 is CASSQDREGNYGYTF. CDR3 bases: TGTGCCAGCAGCCAAGATCGGGAAGGGAACTATGGCTACACCTTC.

The rearrangement links TRBV6-6 to TRBJ1-2; TRBD1 matches at 7 bases. CDR3 length: 16 residues. Germline V gene data show CDR1 as MNHNY and CDR2 as SVGAGI (reference sequence). Trimming removed 5 bases from V and 1 base from J; junction bases left unmatched: 10. The chain's CDR3 is CASSRGTASFNYGYTF. The DNA of the CDR3 is TGTGCCAGCAGTCGAGGGACAGCCTCTTTTAACTATGGCTACACCTTC.

This chain connects TRBV6-5 to TRBJ2-7, with TRBD2 identical over 7 bases. The V gene's germline CDR1 is MNHEY and CDR2 SVGAGI. V shed 6 bases, J shed 7 bases, and the junction held 9 bases outside the gene matches. The CDR3 consists of 13 residues. The CDR3 DNA reads TGTGCCAGCAGGGGCGGGGGTGCCGGAGAGCAGTACTTC. It yields the protein CASRGGGAGEQYF.

V gene TRBV29-1 combines with J gene TRBJ2-1; tentative D call: TRBD2 (6 bases). V gave up 5 bases and J gave up 8 bases, with 13 bases separating them. The germline V gene encodes CDR1 SQVTM and CDR2 ANQGSEA. This CDR3 is 12 amino acids long. DNA for the CDR3: TGCAGCGTTCACGGGGGTGTCGATGAGCAGTTCTTC. Translated: CSVHGGVDEQFF.

The chain joins TRBV9 to TRBJ2-1; D is possibly TRBD2 (5 bases). Germline V gene data show CDR1 as SGDLS and CDR2 as YYNGEE. V was shortened by 3 bases and J by 3 bases, with 7 bases between the two germline ends. The CDR3 has 13 amino acids. The CDR3 sequence: CASSELVYNEQFF. CDR3 nucleotide sequence: TGTGCCAGCAGCGAACTAGTCTACAATGAGCAGTTCTTC.

The V and J genes are TRBV7-3 and TRBJ2-3; D is possibly TRBD1 (7 bases). V was cut by 3 bases and J by 3 bases, with 10 bases left in between. From germline, CDR1 is SGHTA and CDR2 FQGTGA. There are 14 residues in the CDR3. The CDR3 DNA sequence: TGTGCCAGCAGCTTCAGGGGGGTTACAGATACGCAGTATTTT. It translates to CASSFRGVTDTQYF.

The chain employs TRBV4-3 and TRBJ2-2; D is possibly TRBD2 (7 bases). V lost 4 bases, J lost 3 bases, and 15 bases lay in between. In germline, CDR1 is LGHNA, CDR2 YSLEER. There are 16 residues in the CDR3. The DNA for the CDR3 is TGCGCCAGCAGCCCTACGGGGGGCCTGGACACCGGGGAGCTGTTTTTT. Its protein is CASSPTGGLDTGELFF.